This T cell receptor beta chain was observed in a study of blood T cell repertoires in COVID-19. Study context: Nucleic acid was either cDNA or gDNA, and it came from T cells, B-cell-depleted T cells, or PBMCs.

Generated by immunoSEQ multiplex PCR, the TCRdb table keeps only in-frame clones and is missing some. The sample carries 100,000 to 150,000 clones, about 72% recorded once. V lost 5 bases to trimming and J lost 2 bases, with 9 bases between them. Germline V gene data show CDR1 as LNHDA and CDR2 as SQIVND (reference sequence). The CDR3 is 13 amino acids. J is TRBJ2-5 and V is TRBV19, with D hard to call. The origin of this receptor is a woman between 65 and 79 years old with acute or convalescent COVID-19. Sequenced input: peripheral blood. In DNA form, the CDR3 reads TGTGCCAGTAGTCCGACTCTTCAAGAGACCCAGTACTTC. Its protein is CASSPTLQETQYF.